Below are 24 T cell receptor beta chains sequenced from a single sample in a study of blood T cell repertoires in COVID-19. The table came from immunoSEQ multiplex PCR; TCRdb's copy has only in-frame clones and leaves some out. The top ten hold roughly 2.6% of the sample, which has around 330,000 clones, more than 75% seen once. The source material was PBMCs or T cells enriched from blood (not recorded which). Every receptor here comes from a man aged 55 to 70 who had recovered from COVID-19.

This clone showed up just a few times. This sequence joins TRBV30 and TRBJ2-3; TRBD2 aligns across 8 bases. From germline, CDR1 is GTSNPN and CDR2 SVGIG (reference sequence). The CDR3 totals 14 residues. Unmatched junction bases numbered 4, after V lost 0 bases and J lost 5 bases. CDR3 in amino acids: CAWSVKAGEDTQYF. The CDR3, as DNA: TGTGCCTGGAGTGTAAAAGCGGGAGAAGATACGCAGTATTTT.

The V and J genes are TRBV3-1 (or the pseudogene TRBV3-2) and TRBJ2-7, with 10 bases lining up with TRBD2. The CDR3 length is 14 residues. V lost 5 bases, J lost 6 bases, and 7 bases stayed unmatched. In germline, CDR1 is LGHDT, CDR2 YNNKEL (reference sequence). CDR3 loop: CASSASGGILEQYF. In DNA, the CDR3 is TGTGCCAGCAGCGCTAGCGGGGGTATCCTCGAGCAGTACTTC.

The rearrangement joins TRBV5-8 to TRBJ2-7; weak D call: TRBD2 (6 bases). The germline V and J ends were trimmed by 4 bases and 4 bases, with 9 bases remaining between them. Germline V gene sequence: CDR1 SGHTS, CDR2 YDEGEE. The length of the CDR3 is 12 residues. CDR3 DNA: TGTGCCAGCAGCGGAGGGAGATACGAGCAGTACTTC. This encodes CASSGGRYEQYF.

The rearrangement links TRBV5-1 to TRBJ1-1; no reliable D call. V was shortened by 5 bases and J by 0 bases, with 11 bases between the two germline ends. The germline CDR1 and CDR2 sequences are SGHRS and YFSETQ. The CDR3 runs to 14 residues. The CDR3 here is CASRQQNMNTEAFF. The CDR3 DNA reads as TGCGCCAGCAGGCAACAGAACATGAACACTGAAGCTTTCTTT.

The chain is built from TRBV27 and TRBJ1-4; 9 bases are a match to TRBD1. The CDR3 has 14 residues. V was pared by 5 bases and J by 7 bases, with 5 bases of the junction left unmatched. The germline gives CDR1 MNHEY, CDR2 SMNVEV (reference sequence). The CDR3 sequence is CASSLRQGGEKLFF. In nucleotides, the CDR3 is TGTGCCAGCAGTCTCCGACAGGGGGGTGAAAAACTGTTTTTT.

This sequence joins TRBV10-3 and TRBJ1-2; D is unclear. The V gene's germline CDR1 is ENHRY and CDR2 SYGVKD. This CDR3 spans 12 amino acids. V gave up 7 bases and J gave up 5 bases, with 11 bases separating them. The CDR3 DNA is TGTGCCATCACTGACGCTACTTATGGCTACACCTTC. This gives the protein CAITDATYGYTF.

This clone was picked up one time. CDR3: CATNLGTGGYTF. The CDR3 nucleotides read TGTGCCACTAACCTTGGTACGGGTGGCTACACCTTC. The chain has TRBV6-5 and TRBJ1-2; D remains unclear. Germline loops: CDR1 MNHEY, CDR2 SVGAGI. Trimming removed 10 bases from V and 7 bases from J, with 16 bases in between. This CDR3 comprises 12 residues.

This clone was detected once. DNA of the CDR3: TGTGCCAGCAGCATCGGGACAGAGACCTACGAGCAGTACTTC. Protein: CASSIGTETYEQYF. This chain joins TRBV9 and TRBJ2-7; TRBD1 matches 7 bases. Trimming cost V 4 bases and J 2 bases; bases outside gene matches: 6. The CDR3 is made up of 14 amino acids. CDR1 and CDR2 from the germline V gene are SGDLS and YYNGEE. Drawing the rest from reference TRBV9 and TRBJ2-7, the complete variable domain is DSGVTQTPKHLITATGQRVTLRCSPRSGDLSVYWYQQSLDQGLQFLIQYYNGEERAKGNILERFSAQQFPDLHSELNLSSLELGDSALYFCASSIGTETYEQYFGPGTRLTVT.

The rearrangement joins TRBV10-3 to TRBJ1-4; 10 nucleotides match TRBD1. Germline V gives CDR1 ENHRY, CDR2 SYGVKD. The V segment lost 3 bases and the J segment 8 bases; nucleotides outside the gene matches: 6. The CDR3 is 15 amino acids. The CDR3 loop reads CAISETGTGDEKLFF. In DNA, the CDR3 is TGTGCCATCAGTGAAACCGGGACAGGGGACGAAAAACTGTTTTTT.

The chain employs TRBV13 and TRBJ2-7, with 7 bases matching TRBD1. Unmatched junction bases numbered 8, after V lost 3 bases and J lost 3 bases. The CDR3 has 15 amino acids. Germline V gene data show CDR1 as PRHDT and CDR2 as FYEKMQ (reference sequence). CDR3 coding DNA: TGTGCCAGCAGCTTCAGCCAGGGGGTATTCTACGAGCAGTACTTC. The encoded protein is CASSFSQGVFYEQYF.

The V and J genes are TRBV18 and TRBJ2-1, with TRBD2 identical over 8 bases. Trimming cost V 5 bases and J 0 bases; bases outside gene matches: 9. In germline, CDR1 is KGHSH, CDR2 LQKENI. This CDR3 is built from 17 residues. The CDR3 DNA reads as TGTGCCAGCTCAACCCGGGGGGGTTTGAGCTCCTACAATGAGCAGTTCTTC. Translated, it gives CASSTRGGLSSYNEQFF.

The chain joins TRBV4-1 to TRBJ2-7; 10 bases match TRBD2. Trimming removed 4 bases from V and 3 bases from J; junction bases left unmatched: 6. Per germline, CDR1 MGHRA and CDR2 YSYEKL. The length of the CDR3 is 15 residues. CDR3 nucleotides: TGCGCCAGCAGCCCATCACTAGCGGGAAGCTACGAGCAGTACTTC. Its protein is CASSPSLAGSYEQYF.

The chain employs TRBV29-1 and TRBJ2-4, with D perhaps TRBD2 (5 bases). Germline CDR1 reads SQVTM; CDR2 reads ANQGSEA. The CDR3 runs to 13 residues. Between the trimmed V and J ends, which lost 4 bases and 8 bases, there was a span of 15 bases. CDR3 region: CSVVNPGWDIQYF. DNA for the CDR3: TGCAGCGTTGTGAACCCGGGGTGGGACATTCAGTACTTC.

The genes are TRBV5-4 and TRBJ2-4, with 7 bases fitting TRBD1. CDR1 SGHNT and CDR2 YYREEE come from the germline V gene (reference sequence). Unmatched junction bases numbered 3, after V lost 2 bases and J lost 7 bases. This CDR3 has 13 residues. CDR3 amino acids: CASSFGTDNIQYF. For the CDR3, the DNA is TGTGCCAGCAGCTTTGGGACAGACAACATTCAGTACTTC.

The chain recombines TRBV4-1 with TRBJ1-4; unclear D gene. V lost 0 bases and J lost 5, with 10 bases in between. This CDR3 comprises 15 residues. Germline lookup yields CDR1 MGHRA and CDR2 YSYEKL. In DNA form, the CDR3 reads TGCGCCAGCAGCCAAGATCAAAAAAGCAATGAAAAACTGTTTTTT. Amino acids: CASSQDQKSNEKLFF.

CDR3 loop: CASKQGERNTIYF. CDR3 coding DNA: TGTGCCAGCAAGCAAGGAGAACGAAACACCATATATTTT. The chain couples TRBV21-1 to TRBJ1-3. TRBV21-1 is flagged as a pseudogene. The CDR3 sequence is 13 residues long.

This clone was seen once. The chain uses TRBV7-9 and TRBJ1-2; 8 positions agree with TRBD1. The CDR3 runs 16 residues. The junction had 12 bases not matched to a gene; V was cut back by 5 bases and J by 4 bases. Germline CDR1 SEHNR, CDR2 FQNEAQ (reference sequence). The CDR3 DNA reads TGTGCCAGCAGCGAAAGAGGACAGGGCCGTACCTATGGCTACACCTTC. This encodes CASSERGQGRTYGYTF.

V gene TRBV30 combines with J gene TRBJ2-2, with D possibly TRBD2 on 6 matching bases. V lost 0 bases to trimming and J lost 1 base, with 12 bases between them. Germline CDR1 is GTSNPN and CDR2 is SVGIG (reference sequence). This CDR3 region has 16 residues. The CDR3 DNA reads as TGTGCCTGGAGTGTCCGCCTAGCGTTGAACACCGGGGAGCTGTTTTTT. It specifies CAWSVRLALNTGELFF.

This CDR3 is CASSLAGSSYEQYF. As DNA, the CDR3 is TGTGCCAGCAGCTTAGCTGGCTCCTCCTACGAGCAGTACTTC. The V and J genes are TRBV7-9 and TRBJ2-7, with D unclear. The CDR3 totals 14 residues. Germline lookup yields CDR1 SEHNR and CDR2 FQNEAQ (reference sequence). Trimming removed 0 bases from V and 0 bases from J, with 6 bases in between.

This clone occurred a few times. This sequence joins TRBV7-8 and TRBJ2-7, with a possible D match to TRBD2 (6 bases). Germline V lookup: CDR1 SGHVS, CDR2 FQNEAQ. The CDR3 consists of 18 residues. V was pared by 1 base and J by 1 base, with 20 bases between. CDR3 sequence (DNA): TGTGCCAGCAGCTTAGGACGCTATTGGGACTCAAGGTCCTACGAGCAGTACTTC. This encodes CASSLGRYWDSRSYEQYF.

This rearrangement joins TRBV5-1 to TRBJ1-1; TRBD1 aligns across 7 bases. V shed 1 base and J 4 bases; nucleotides not matched to a gene: 4. CDR1 is SGHRS and CDR2 is YFSETQ in the germline V gene. The CDR3 covers 14 residues. CDR3 residues: CASSLTGAGTEAFF. The DNA for the CDR3 is TGCGCCAGCAGCTTGACAGGGGCGGGCACTGAAGCTTTCTTT.

This chain joins TRBV6-2 or TRBV6-3 and TRBJ2-1; D is ambiguous. The CDR3 runs to 11 residues. Germline CDR1 MNHEY, CDR2 SVGEGT. V dropped 5 bases and J dropped 5 bases, with 4 bases sitting between them. This chain's CDR3 is CASSHNNEQFF. DNA for the CDR3: TGTGCCAGCAGTCACAACAATGAGCAGTTCTTC.

The CDR3 DNA follows: TGTGCCAGCAGCTCCTCAGGGATGCGGACCGGGGAGCTGTTTTTT. Its translation is CASSSSGMRTGELFF. The V call is TRBV7-2, the J call TRBJ2-2, with D maybe TRBD1 (5 bases). The CDR3 consists of 15 residues. CDR1 and CDR2 (germline): SGHTA, FQGNSA. The V end lost 4 bases, the J end lost 5 bases, and 14 bases lay between the germline ends.

V is TRBV14 and J is TRBJ2-1; 8 bases are a match to TRBD2. The CDR3 has 16 residues. J lost 8 bases, V lost 0 bases, and 9 bases had no gene match. CDR1 and CDR2 from the germline V gene are SGHDN and FVKESK. The CDR3 region is CASSQEGTREGDEQFF. The CDR3 nucleotides read TGTGCCAGCAGCCAAGAGGGGACTAGAGAGGGCGATGAGCAGTTCTTC.